This section outlines one T cell receptor beta chain sequence together with its context. This record belongs to a study of blood T cell repertoires in COVID-19. TCRdb's copy holds only in-frame clones and misses some; the assay was immunoSEQ multiplex PCR. The sample lists about 190,000 clones; around nine tenths were seen once. The CDR3 spans 15 residues. CDR1 is SGHKS and CDR2 is YYEKEE in the germline V gene (reference sequence). The V and J ends lost 5 bases and 6 bases, in that order; junction bases with no gene match: 5. The TCR originated in a man aged 30-40 years with acute or convalescent COVID-19. The chain carries TRBV5-5 and TRBJ2-2; 12 bases are shared with TRBD2. The sample consisted of peripheral blood. The CDR3 here is CASRRLAGESGELFF. The CDR3 coding sequence is TGTGCCAGCAGGCGACTAGCGGGAGAATCCGGGGAGCTGTTTTTT. Full variable domain (remainder filled in from reference TRBV5-5 and TRBJ2-2): DAGVTQSPTHLIKTRGQQVTLRCSPISGHKSVSWYQQVLGQGPQFIFQYYEKEERGRGNFPDRFSARQFPNYSSELNVNALLLGDSALYLCASRRLAGESGELFFGEGSRLTVL.